One TCR beta chain is described in this entry. What it binds is unknown. These data belong to a study of post-analysis software for immune sequencing data. About the research overall: Included courses were relapsing-remitting and secondary progressive multiple sclerosis; progressive-relapsing multiple sclerosis was also included. Study-level results: A handful of TRBV segments occurring more often in patients than controls included TRBV5-6, TRBV5-1 and TRBV20-1. Strong co-clustering by F measure was seen for same-batch samples. Controls showed significantly higher normalized Chao1 diversity than did multiple sclerosis patients.

The library was made from cDNA and included unique molecular identifiers. The T cell input of roughly 0.85 to 11 million gave around 450,000 cDNA molecules. TCRdb reprocessed the PCR reads with MiXCR, giving one entry per CDR3 protein. Among hundreds of thousands of distinct CDR3 sequences, around 44% were seen once, and the ten largest hold roughly 1.7%. V was pared by 0 bases and J by 5 bases, with 5 bases of the junction left unmatched. Germline V gives CDR1 SGHRS, CDR2 YFSETQ. CDR3 size: 15 residues. The sequenced sample consisted of blood. This TCR derives from a girl aged 10 to 17 with multiple sclerosis. The chain is built from TRBV5-1 and TRBJ2-7; 10 bases match TRBD1. The CDR3 DNA follows: TGCGCCAGCAGCTTGGAGCCGGGACAGGGGAACGAGCAGTACTTC. It is translated as CASSLEPGQGNEQYF. The whole variable domain, remainder taken from reference TRBV5-1 and TRBJ2-7, is KAGVTQTPRYLIKTRGQQVTLSCSPISGHRSVSWYQQTPGQGLQFLFEYFSETQRNKGNFPGRFSGRQFSNSRSEMNVSTLELGDSALYLCASSLEPGQGNEQYFGPGTRLTVT.